The 3 T cell receptor beta chains listed next were all sequenced from one sample in a study of post-analysis software for immune sequencing data. Findings and limits, study-wide: Five or six TRBV segments, TRBV5-6, TRBV5-1 and TRBV20-1 among them, were found more frequent in patients than controls.

Built from TCR beta cDNA, the libraries had unique molecular identifiers in them. MiXCR was run by TCRdb on the PCR reads, yielding one entry per CDR3 protein. The table shows approximately 570,000 distinct CDR3 sequences, with about 44% occurring only once. Antigens of these TCRs are unknown. Sequencing was carried out using blood. All receptors come from a girl aged 5 to 17 with multiple sclerosis.

There are a few counts of this clonotype. The chain is built from TRBV7-9 and TRBJ2-6; D unclear. The CDR3 contains 15 residues. Looked up from germline, CDR1 is SEHNR and CDR2 is FQNEAQ (reference sequence). Trimming shortened V by 4 bases and J by 3 bases, and 10 bases separated the two germline ends. CDR3 amino acids: CASSSPIGGANVLTF. The CDR3 DNA reads TGTGCCAGCAGCTCCCCGATCGGTGGGGCCAACGTCCTGACTTTC.

The CDR3 loop is CASSSNVSPRDTQYF. CDR3 bases: TGCGCCAGCAGCTCCAATGTCTCACCCAGGGATACGCAGTATTTT. The chain carries TRBV5-1 and TRBJ2-3, with D uncertain. The CDR3 totals 15 residues. V lost 3 bases and J 6 bases, leaving 17 bases between the germline ends. Germline CDR1 reads SGHRS; CDR2 reads YFSETQ.

V and J are TRBV18 and TRBJ2-3; TRBD2 matches at 13 bases. In germline, CDR1 is KGHSH, CDR2 LQKENI. V lost 3 bases and J lost 8; bases outside the gene matches: 5. The CDR3 extends over 15 amino acids. CDR3 loop: CASSPGTSGVSTQYF. In nucleotides, the CDR3 is TGTGCCAGCTCACCTGGGACTAGCGGGGTTAGTACGCAGTATTTT.